The rows below give T cell receptor beta chains drawn from one sample of a study of blood T cell repertoires in COVID-19. Using immunoSEQ multiplex PCR, the repertoire was profiled, and TCRdb retains in-frame clones only, with some absent. This table has about 270,000 clones, approximately 82% appearing once. Sequenced input: peripheral blood. The receptors here all came from a young woman with acute or convalescent COVID-19. Both conserved end residues are part of each CDR3.

V: TRBV24-1; J: TRBJ2-7; CDR3: CATAPGTGPFLEQYF
V: TRBV5-6; J: TRBJ2-2; CDR3: CASSLAPSGNTGELFF
V: TRBV19; J: TRBJ2-1; CDR3: CASQTPGLAPHNEQFF
V: TRBV11-2; J: TRBJ2-1; CDR3: CASSPVSGPSSYNEQFF
V: TRBV12-3/TRBV12-4; J: TRBJ2-2; CDR3: CASSQQGTGELFF
V: TRBV16; J: TRBJ2-7; CDR3: CASSLLAGDYEQYF
V: TRBV9; J: TRBJ2-5; CDR3: CASSVLAGGQETQYF
V: TRBV5-5; J: TRBJ2-1; CDR3: CASSSPWGDNEQFF
V: TRBV12-3/TRBV12-4; J: TRBJ2-2; CDR3: CASSLGGTGELFF
V: TRBV5-1; J: TRBJ2-1; CDR3: CASSRGLAAYNEQFF
V: TRBV10-3; J: TRBJ2-2; CDR3: CAISESGLARIGELFF
V: TRBV30; J: TRBJ1-5; CDR3: CAWSVGTGNQPQHF
V: TRBV30; J: TRBJ2-7; CDR3: CACTLAGDFYEQYF
V: TRBV7-3; J: TRBJ2-1; CDR3: CASSLWGETRSEQFF
V: TRBV5-1; J: TRBJ2-2; CDR3: CASSLGTSEAGELFF
V: TRBV27; J: TRBJ1-3; CDR3: CASSLSGTAGNTIYF
V: TRBV3-1/TRBV3-2; J: TRBJ1-1; CDR3: CASSQRRAGQGKGVAFF
V: TRBV6-2/TRBV6-3; J: TRBJ2-7; CDR3: CASSYNTNNEQGASSYEQYF
V: TRBV20-1; J: TRBJ1-4; CDR3: CSASDDSRNEKLFF
V: TRBV24-1; J: TRBJ2-2; CDR3: CATSDLGGAGARTGELFF
V: TRBV28; J: TRBJ2-7; CDR3: CASSFSPGLPYEQYF
V: TRBV4-3; J: TRBJ2-7; CDR3: CASSRTSGNEQYF
V: TRBV6-6; J: TRBJ1-4; CDR3: CASSGWEKLFF
V: TRBV19; J: TRBJ2-4; CDR3: CASSNPGGSNIQYF
V: TRBV19; J: TRBJ2-7; CDR3: CASRPKGTANYEQYF
V: TRBV27; J: TRBJ1-5; CDR3: CASSRQQGRQPQHF
V: TRBV12-3/TRBV12-4; J: TRBJ2-7; CDR3: CASSFTGYDEQYF